This T cell receptor beta chain appears in the sequencing data of a study of OX40 agonist ivuxolimab in advanced cancers. Overall study: An agonistic human IgG2 monoclonal antibody against OX40 (CD134) was given. Patients in the trial were receiving intravenous ivuxolimab every 2 weeks, at doses of 0.01 to 10 mg/kg. Study-wide results and limits: Low normalized T-cell clonal expansion also characterized some of the nonresponders.

Per germline, CDR1 LNHDA and CDR2 SQIVND (reference sequence). V lost 3 bases and J lost 4, with 9 bases in between. The CDR3 covers 13 residues. As concerns this clone: Its antigen remains unidentified. The sample contains more than one DNA sequence encoding this CDR3.

Sampled blood was obtained at baseline, cycle 4 day 1, and cycle 7 day 1. Generated by immunoSEQ multiplex PCR, the TCRdb table keeps only in-frame clones and is missing some. In the table there are roughly 100,000 clones, roughly 95% of which are singletons. The clonotype originates from an adult with an advanced solid tumor such as melanoma, head and neck, liver or kidney cancer. This material consisted of CD4+ or CD8+ T cells sorted from blood, taken in a trial of the OX40 agonist ivuxolimab. The chain links TRBV19 to TRBJ1-2; possible D gene TRBD1, 5 bases. In DNA form, the CDR3 reads TGTGCCAGTAGTATCCAGGGTTCCTATGGCTACACCTTC. Residues: CASSIQGSYGYTF. Supplemented by reference TRBV19 and TRBJ1-2, the full variable domain reads DGGITQSPKYLFRKEGQNVTLSCEQNLNHDAMYWYRQDPGQGLRLIYYSQIVNDFQKGDIAEGYSVSREKKESFPLTVTSAQKNPTAFYLCASSIQGSYGYTFGSGTRLTVV.